One and the same sample provided the 20 T cell receptor beta chains below, sequenced in a study of control samples from healthy donors and cancer patients. TCRdb keeps only in-frame clones here, not all; method: immunoSEQ multiplex PCR. Among about 120,000 clones listed, roughly 90% were seen once. The sample comprised blood. The source is a man between 50 and 59 years old in good health.

This chain connects TRBV18 to TRBJ2-7; 7 bases map to TRBD1. Germline V lookup: CDR1 KGHSH, CDR2 LQKENI. J was trimmed by 0 bases and V by 4 bases; bases with no gene match: 6. The CDR3 consists of 15 residues. The CDR3 protein is CASSLMTGSSYEQYF. The CDR3, as DNA: TGTGCCAGCTCACTCATGACAGGGTCCTCCTACGAGCAGTACTTC.

The rearrangement joins TRBV10-2 to TRBJ1-5; D remains unclear. V lost 6 bases to trimming and J lost 7 bases, with 10 bases between them. The CDR3 is 12 residues long. CDR1 is WSHSY and CDR2 is SAAADI in the germline V gene. The CDR3 DNA is TGCGCCAGCAGCCTTGGACGGCAGCCCCAGCATTTT. Protein: CASSLGRQPQHF.

The chain combines TRBV24-1 with TRBJ1-5, with D possibly TRBD1 on 5 matching bases. Germline V gene data show CDR1 as KGHDR and CDR2 as SFDVKD. The CDR3 contains 13 residues. V was cut by 9 bases and J by 5 bases, with 13 bases left in between. The CDR3 loop reads CATAGHQDQPQHF. CDR3 nucleotides: TGTGCCACCGCTGGACACCAGGATCAGCCCCAGCATTTT.

The chain is built from TRBV6-5 and TRBJ1-6; 8 positions match TRBD1. Trimming at V came to 6 bases and at J to 8 bases, leaving 0 bases not matched to a gene. The CDR3 loop spans 12 amino acids. Germline CDR1 is MNHEY and CDR2 is SVGAGI. CDR3 in amino acids: CASRQGDSPLHF. CDR3 DNA: TGTGCCAGCAGACAGGGGGATTCACCCCTCCACTTT.

The V gene is TRBV30, the J gene TRBJ1-5; D remains unclear. V lost 2 bases and J 4 bases, leaving 9 bases between the germline ends. Germline V lookup: CDR1 GTSNPN, CDR2 SVGIG (reference sequence). CDR3 length equals 13 residues. CDR3 sequence: CAWSYGSNQPQHF. DNA of the CDR3: TGTGCCTGGAGTTACGGAAGTAATCAGCCCCAGCATTTT.

Only a few counts were recorded for this clone. The rearrangement joins TRBV27 to TRBJ1-2; the D gene is possibly TRBD1 (6 bases). The CDR3 consists of 13 residues. Trimming left V 4 bases short and J 5 bases short, with 11 bases between. Germline CDR1 reads MNHEY; CDR2 reads SMNVEV (reference sequence). Written as DNA, the CDR3 is TGTGCCAGCAGTTCGCGAGGGGGATATGGCTACACCTTC. Its protein is CASSSRGGYGYTF.

The chain has TRBV24-1 and TRBJ1-2; TRBD1 matches 7 bases. The ends lost 3 bases at V and 3 bases at J; junction bases unmatched: 6. The CDR3 is 15 amino acids. CDR1 is KGHDR, CDR2 SFDVKD, per germline. CDR3 bases: TGTGCCACCAGTGATGGTCGAGGGGGCGACTATGGCTACACCTTC. This translates into CATSDGRGGDYGYTF.

V is TRBV3-1 (or the pseudogene TRBV3-2) and J is TRBJ2-7, with a possible D match to TRBD1 (6 bases). Germline V gene data show CDR1 as LGHDT and CDR2 as YNNKEL (reference sequence). Trimming removed 0 bases from V and 0 bases from J, with 15 bases in between. The CDR3 sequence is 17 residues long. In DNA, the CDR3 is TGTGCCAGCAGCCAAGAAACCTGGCTAGGGGGCTCCTACGAGCAGTACTTC. It encodes CASSQETWLGGSYEQYF.

This clone was detected only a few times. The V call is TRBV10-2, the J call TRBJ1-2, with TRBD1 matching over 8 bases. This CDR3 contains 15 residues. Looked up from germline, CDR1 is WSHSY and CDR2 is SAAADI. V dropped 5 bases and J dropped 2; count of bases not matched to a gene: 7. In nucleotides, the CDR3 is TGCGCCAGCAGTAACCCGACAGGGGAAAACTATGGCTACACCTTC. It yields the protein CASSNPTGENYGYTF.

V and J are TRBV7-9 and TRBJ1-5, with 8 bases lining up with TRBD1. Germline loops: CDR1 SEHNR, CDR2 FQNEAQ (reference sequence). Trimming removed 5 bases from V and 5 bases from J; junction bases left unmatched: 5. CDR3 length equals 14 residues. CDR3 region: CASSPTTGDQPQHF. As DNA, the CDR3 is TGTGCCAGCAGCCCTACGACAGGGGATCAGCCCCAGCATTTT.

The chain uses TRBV19 and TRBJ1-4, with TRBD1 identical over 8 bases. The CDR3 is 15 residues long. V shed 7 bases, J shed 2 bases, and the junction held 6 bases outside the gene matches. The germline V gene has CDR1 LNHDA and CDR2 SQIVND (reference sequence). CDR3 nucleotide sequence: TGTGCCAGTACGACCTACAGGGGGACTAATGAAAAACTGTTTTTT. As protein: CASTTYRGTNEKLFF. Complete variable domain (other parts from reference TRBV19 and TRBJ1-4): DGGITQSPKYLFRKEGQNVTLSCEQNLNHDAMYWYRQDPGQGLRLIYYSQIVNDFQKGDIAEGYSVSREKKESFPLTVTSAQKNPTAFYLCASTTYRGTNEKLFFGSGTQLSVL.

V usage is TRBV27 and J usage is TRBJ1-5; tentatively, D is TRBD1 (5 bases). Per the germline V gene, CDR1 is MNHEY and CDR2 is SMNVEV (reference sequence). Trimming removed 6 bases at V and 8 bases at J, with 14 bases between. The CDR3 totals 13 residues. This CDR3 reads CASSPRVWEPQHF. CDR3 in DNA: TGTGCCAGCAGCCCCAGGGTATGGGAGCCCCAGCATTTT.

The J gene is TRBJ2-7, the V gene TRBV21-1; TRBD1 is the table's D call, not checked against the DNA. TRBV21-1 is a recognized pseudogene. The CDR3 runs 14 residues. CDR3 coding DNA: TGTGCCAGCCACAGGGGACAGGGGGCAGGCGAGCAGTACTTC. Translating gives CASHRGQGAGEQYF.

The chain recombines TRBV9 with TRBJ1-1; D is ambiguous. CDR1 SGDLS and CDR2 YYNGEE come from the germline V gene. Between the trimmed V and J ends, which lost 0 bases and 4 bases, there was a span of 13 bases. This CDR3 region has 15 residues. The CDR3 spells CASSVDVIRSTEAFF. The CDR3 nucleotides are TGTGCCAGCAGCGTAGATGTGATACGGAGCACTGAAGCTTTCTTT.

This chain connects TRBV9 to TRBJ2-7, with D possibly called TRBD1 or TRBD2 (6 bases each). The CDR3 has 11 amino acids. V was shortened by 7 bases and J by 7 bases, with 12 bases between the two germline ends. Germline V gene lookup returns CDR1 SGDLS and CDR2 YYNGEE. CDR3 sequence (DNA): TGTGCCAGCGGGGGGCCGGGAGAGCAGTACTTC. Translated, it gives CASGGPGEQYF. The whole variable domain, remainder taken from reference TRBV9 and TRBJ2-7, is DSGVTQTPKHLITATGQRVTLRCSPRSGDLSVYWYQQSLDQGLQFLIQYYNGEERAKGNILERFSAQQFPDLHSELNLSSLELGDSALYFCASGGPGEQYFGPGTRLTVT.

This sequence joins TRBV11-2 and TRBJ2-1; 7 positions match TRBD1. The CDR3 is 15 amino acids. V gave up 4 bases and J gave up 8 bases; unmatched junction bases: 11. Per the germline V gene, CDR1 is SGHAT and CDR2 is FQNNGV. CDR3 sequence reads: CASSYDRVTRYEQFF. CDR3 nucleotide sequence: TGTGCCAGCAGCTACGACAGGGTTACTAGGTATGAGCAGTTCTTC. Looking up the rest from reference TRBV11-2 and TRBJ2-1 gives the full variable domain: EAGVAQSPRYKIIEKRQSVAFWCNPISGHATLYWYQQILGQGPKLLIQFQNNGVVDDSQLPKDRFSAERLKGVDSTLKIQPAKLEDSAVYLCASSYDRVTRYEQFFGPGTRLTVL.

The chain links TRBV4-1 to TRBJ1-2; no firm D call. Germline V gene sequence: CDR1 MGHRA, CDR2 YSYEKL. The CDR3 consists of 13 residues. Trimming shortened V by 1 base and J by 3 bases, and 6 bases separated the two germline ends. This CDR3 is CASSQVWDYGYTF. Written as DNA, the CDR3 is TGCGCCAGCAGCCAAGTTTGGGACTATGGCTACACCTTC.

Here the CDR3 DNA reads TGTGCCACCAGTGATTTGACTAGCGGAGAGACCCAGTACTTC. It encodes CATSDLTSGETQYF. V is TRBV24-1 and J is TRBJ2-5, with TRBD2 identical over 8 bases. The CDR3 covers 14 residues. The V gene end was trimmed by 0 bases and the J gene end by 4 bases; junction bases not matched to a gene: 0. The germline CDR1 and CDR2 sequences are KGHDR and SFDVKD.

The V call is TRBV6-5, the J call TRBJ1-6, with 7 bases lining up with TRBD1. The trim removed 7 bases at V and 4 bases at J, leaving 7 bases unmatched. The CDR3 contains 15 residues. Germline V lookup: CDR1 MNHEY, CDR2 SVGAGI. CDR3 in amino acids: CASTLDRPYNSPLHF. The CDR3 DNA reads as TGTGCCAGCACCCTGGACAGGCCGTATAATTCACCCCTCCACTTT.

The sample holds a few counts of this clone. The chain carries TRBV5-1 and TRBJ1-5; D remains unclear. The length of the CDR3 is 13 residues. Trimming removed 4 bases from V and 0 bases from J, with 5 bases in between. The germline gives CDR1 SGHRS, CDR2 YFSETQ. CDR3: CASSPVSNQPQHF. The CDR3 region has the DNA TGCGCCAGCAGCCCAGTTAGCAATCAGCCCCAGCATTTT. Full variable domain (remainder filled in from reference TRBV5-1 and TRBJ1-5): KAGVTQTPRYLIKTRGQQVTLSCSPISGHRSVSWYQQTPGQGLQFLFEYFSETQRNKGNFPGRFSGRQFSNSRSEMNVSTLELGDSALYLCASSPVSNQPQHFGDGTRLSIL.